This T cell receptor beta chain stems from a study of T-cell memory formation after mild COVID-19. Per the germline V gene, CDR1 is MGHRA and CDR2 is YSYEKL. V lost 4 bases and J lost 1; bases outside the gene matches: 5. The CDR3 runs to 15 residues. TCRdb re-derived calls from the 5' RACE reads in MiXCR, one entry per CDR3 protein. The table has fewer than 150,000 distinct CDR3 sequences, about 17% seen once. The sequence derives from a man between 18 and 29 years old who had mild COVID-19 (a few samples of this study predate the infection). Cell type and time point are not known. The genes are TRBV4-1 and TRBJ2-3; 7 nucleotides agree with TRBD1. What was sequenced was PBMCs or a T cell subset sorted from them (not recorded which). The CDR3: CASSPGTVRTDTQYF. CDR3 sequence (DNA): TGCGCCAGCAGCCCGGGGACAGTCCGCACAGATACGCAGTATTTT.